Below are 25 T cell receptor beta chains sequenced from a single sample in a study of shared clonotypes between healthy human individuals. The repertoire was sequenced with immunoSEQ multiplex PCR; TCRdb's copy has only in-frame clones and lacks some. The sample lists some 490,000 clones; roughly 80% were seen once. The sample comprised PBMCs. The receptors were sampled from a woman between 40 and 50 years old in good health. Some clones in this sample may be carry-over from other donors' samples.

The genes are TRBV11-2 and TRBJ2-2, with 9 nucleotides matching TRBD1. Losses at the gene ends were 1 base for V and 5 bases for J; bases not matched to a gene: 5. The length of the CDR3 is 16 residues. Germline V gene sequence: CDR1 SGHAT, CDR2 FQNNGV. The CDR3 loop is CASSLGPGQGTGELFF. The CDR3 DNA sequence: TGTGCCAGCAGCTTAGGTCCGGGACAGGGAACCGGGGAGCTGTTTTTT.

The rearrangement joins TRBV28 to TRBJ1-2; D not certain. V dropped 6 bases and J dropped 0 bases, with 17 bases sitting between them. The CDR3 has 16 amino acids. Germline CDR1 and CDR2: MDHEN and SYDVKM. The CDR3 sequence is CASRKTRAFPNYGYTF. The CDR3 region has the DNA TGTGCCAGCAGGAAAACTAGGGCTTTCCCTAACTATGGCTACACCTTC.

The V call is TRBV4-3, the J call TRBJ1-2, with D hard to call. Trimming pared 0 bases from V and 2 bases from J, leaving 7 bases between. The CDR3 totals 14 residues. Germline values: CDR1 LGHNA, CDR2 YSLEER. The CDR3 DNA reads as TGCGCCAGCAGCCAAGACCACAGAAACTATGGCTACACCTTC. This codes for CASSQDHRNYGYTF.

In DNA form, the CDR3 reads TGTGCCAGCTCCCAGGGACATATGAACACTGAAGCTTTCTTT. Translating gives CASSQGHMNTEAFF. The chain recombines TRBV18 with TRBJ1-1, with D perhaps TRBD1 (6 bases). The germline V gene encodes CDR1 KGHSH and CDR2 LQKENI. This CDR3 has 14 residues. V was cut by 6 bases and J by 0 bases, with 11 bases left in between.

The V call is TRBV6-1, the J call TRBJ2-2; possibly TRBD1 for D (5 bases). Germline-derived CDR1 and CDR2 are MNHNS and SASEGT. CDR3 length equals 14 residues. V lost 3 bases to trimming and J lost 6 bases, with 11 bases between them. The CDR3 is CASSDRESPGELFF. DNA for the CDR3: TGTGCCAGCAGTGACAGGGAAAGTCCCGGGGAGCTGTTTTTT.

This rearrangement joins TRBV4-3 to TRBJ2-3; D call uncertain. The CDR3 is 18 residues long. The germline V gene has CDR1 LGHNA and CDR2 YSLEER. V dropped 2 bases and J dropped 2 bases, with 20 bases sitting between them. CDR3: CASSQNRLRATFTDTQYF. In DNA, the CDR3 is TGCGCCAGCAGCCAAAATAGGTTAAGGGCCACCTTCACAGATACGCAGTATTTT.

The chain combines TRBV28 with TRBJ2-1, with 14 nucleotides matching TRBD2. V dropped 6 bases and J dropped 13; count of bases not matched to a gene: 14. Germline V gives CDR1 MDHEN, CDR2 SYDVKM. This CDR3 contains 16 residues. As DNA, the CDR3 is TGTGCCAGCAGCCATATCCGGACTAGCGGGAGGTACCGACAGTTCTTC. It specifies CASSHIRTSGRYRQFF.

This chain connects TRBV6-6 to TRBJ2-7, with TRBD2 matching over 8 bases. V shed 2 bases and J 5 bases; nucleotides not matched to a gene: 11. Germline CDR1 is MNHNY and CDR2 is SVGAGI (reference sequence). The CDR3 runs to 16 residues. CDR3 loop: CASSYLGLATGNEQYF. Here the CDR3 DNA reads TGTGCCAGCAGTTACCTCGGACTAGCAACGGGAAACGAGCAGTACTTC.

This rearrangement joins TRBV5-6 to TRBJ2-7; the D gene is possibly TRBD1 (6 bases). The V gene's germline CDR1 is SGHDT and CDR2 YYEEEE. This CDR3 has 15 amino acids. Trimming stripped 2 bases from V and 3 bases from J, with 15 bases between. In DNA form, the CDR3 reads TGTGCCAGCAGCTTTGGGGGCCAACCGGACTACGAGCAGTACTTC. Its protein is CASSFGGQPDYEQYF.

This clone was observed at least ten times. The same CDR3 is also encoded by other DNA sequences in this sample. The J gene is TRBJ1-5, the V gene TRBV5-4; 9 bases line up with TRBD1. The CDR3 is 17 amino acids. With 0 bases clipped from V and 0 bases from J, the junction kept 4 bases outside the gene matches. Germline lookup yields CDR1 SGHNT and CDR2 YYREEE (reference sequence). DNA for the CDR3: TGTGCCAGCAGCTTGGGACAGGGGGGGTTTAGCAATCAGCCCCAGCATTTT. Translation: CASSLGQGGFSNQPQHF.

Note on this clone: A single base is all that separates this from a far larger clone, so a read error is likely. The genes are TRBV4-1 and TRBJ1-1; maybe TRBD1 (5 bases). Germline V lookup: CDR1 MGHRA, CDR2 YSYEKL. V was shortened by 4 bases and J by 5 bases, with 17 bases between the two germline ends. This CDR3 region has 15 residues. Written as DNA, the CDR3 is TGCGCCAGCAGCCTAGATCGGGCAGGGTTAACTGAAGCTTTCTTT. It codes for CASSLDRAGLTEAFF.

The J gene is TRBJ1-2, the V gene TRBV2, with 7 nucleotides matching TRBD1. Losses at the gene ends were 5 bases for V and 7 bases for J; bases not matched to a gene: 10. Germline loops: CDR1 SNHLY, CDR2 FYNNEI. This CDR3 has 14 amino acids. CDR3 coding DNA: TGTGCCAGCAGTCTAGGACAGGATCTTTCTGGCTACACCTTC. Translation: CASSLGQDLSGYTF. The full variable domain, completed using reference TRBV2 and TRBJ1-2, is EPEVTQTPSHQVTQMGQEVILRCVPISNHLYFYWYRQILGQKVEFLVSFYNNEISEKSEIFDDQFSVERPDGSNFTLKIRSTKLEDSAMYFCASSLGQDLSGYTFGSGTRLTVV.

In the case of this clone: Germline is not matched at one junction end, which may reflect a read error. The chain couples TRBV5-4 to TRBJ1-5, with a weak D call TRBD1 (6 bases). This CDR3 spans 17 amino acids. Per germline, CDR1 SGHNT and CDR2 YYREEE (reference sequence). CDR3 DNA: TGTGCCAGCACCTTGGGGTCAACAGGGTTGAGCAATCAGCCCCAGCATTTT. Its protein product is CASTLGSTGLSNQPQHF.

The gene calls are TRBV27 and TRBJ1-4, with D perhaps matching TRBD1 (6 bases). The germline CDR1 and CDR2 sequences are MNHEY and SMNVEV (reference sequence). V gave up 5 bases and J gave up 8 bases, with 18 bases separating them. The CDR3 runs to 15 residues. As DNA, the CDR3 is TGTGCCAGCAGTCCCCTGCCGGGGGGGCGGGAAAAACTGTTTTTT. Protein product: CASSPLPGGREKLFF.

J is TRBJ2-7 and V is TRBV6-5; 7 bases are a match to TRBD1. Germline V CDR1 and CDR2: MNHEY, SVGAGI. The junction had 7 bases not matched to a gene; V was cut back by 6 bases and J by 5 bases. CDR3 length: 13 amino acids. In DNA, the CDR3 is TGTGCCAGCAGAAATCGACAGGGTCACGAGCAGTACTTC. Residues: CASRNRQGHEQYF.

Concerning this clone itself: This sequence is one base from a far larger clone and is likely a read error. The DNA of the CDR3 is TGTGCCAGCGGCGGGACTAGTTCCTACGAGCAGCACTTC. Translation: CASGGTSSYEQHF. The chain employs TRBV6-6 and TRBJ2-7; the match to TRBD2 covers 8 bases. The CDR3 sequence is 13 residues long. Germline loops: CDR1 MNHNY, CDR2 SVGAGI (reference sequence).

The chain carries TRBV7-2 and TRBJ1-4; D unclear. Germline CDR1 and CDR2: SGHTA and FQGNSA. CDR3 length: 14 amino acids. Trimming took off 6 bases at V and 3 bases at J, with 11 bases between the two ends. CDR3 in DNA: TGTGCCAGCAGTAAGGGCGCGGCTAATGAAAAACTGTTTTTT. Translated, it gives CASSKGAANEKLFF.

DNA for the CDR3: TGTGCCTGGGGAAGGGGCTCCTCTGGAAACACCATATATTTT. Translation: CAWGRGSSGNTIYF. This chain links TRBV30 with TRBJ1-3; TRBD1 might be the D (5 bases). Germline CDR1 reads GTSNPN; CDR2 reads SVGIG (reference sequence). V was shortened by 5 bases and J by 0 bases, with 11 bases between the two germline ends. There are 14 residues in the CDR3.

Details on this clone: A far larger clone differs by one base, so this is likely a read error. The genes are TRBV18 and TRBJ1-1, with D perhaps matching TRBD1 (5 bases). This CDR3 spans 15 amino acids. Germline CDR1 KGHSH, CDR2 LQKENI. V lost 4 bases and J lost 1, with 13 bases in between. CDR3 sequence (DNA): TGTGCCAGCTCACGGATACAGGACCCGAACACTGAAGCTTTCTTT. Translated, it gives CASSRIQDPNTEAFF.

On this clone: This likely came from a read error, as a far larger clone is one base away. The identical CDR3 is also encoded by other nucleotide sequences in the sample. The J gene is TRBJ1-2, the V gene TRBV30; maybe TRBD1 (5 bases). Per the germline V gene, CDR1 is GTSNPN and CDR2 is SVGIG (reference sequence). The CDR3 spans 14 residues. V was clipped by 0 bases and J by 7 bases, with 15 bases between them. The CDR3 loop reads CAWSVLSGAGGYTF. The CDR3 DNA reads TGTGCCTGGAGTGTACTGTCTGGGGCGGGTGGCTACACCTTC.

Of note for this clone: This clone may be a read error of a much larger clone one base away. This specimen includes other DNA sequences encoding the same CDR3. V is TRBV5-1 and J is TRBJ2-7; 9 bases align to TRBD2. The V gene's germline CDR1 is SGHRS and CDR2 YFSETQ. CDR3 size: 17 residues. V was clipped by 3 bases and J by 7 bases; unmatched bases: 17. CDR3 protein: CASSSYAGTSSYYEQYF. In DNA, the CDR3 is TGCGCCAGCAGCTCCTACGCCGGGACTAGCAGCTACTATGAGCAGTACTTC.

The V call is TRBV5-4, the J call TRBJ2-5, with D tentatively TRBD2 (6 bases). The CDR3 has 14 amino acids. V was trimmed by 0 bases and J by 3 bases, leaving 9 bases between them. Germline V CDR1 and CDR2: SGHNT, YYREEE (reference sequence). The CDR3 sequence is CASSLVSGEETQYF. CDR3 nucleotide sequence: TGTGCCAGCAGCTTGGTTAGCGGAGAAGAGACCCAGTACTTC.

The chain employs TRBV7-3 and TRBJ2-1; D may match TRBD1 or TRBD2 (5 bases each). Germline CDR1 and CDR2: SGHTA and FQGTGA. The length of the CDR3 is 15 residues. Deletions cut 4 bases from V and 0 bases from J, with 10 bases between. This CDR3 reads CASSSQGASYNEQFF. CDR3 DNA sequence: TGTGCCAGCAGCTCCCAGGGAGCCTCCTACAATGAGCAGTTCTTC.

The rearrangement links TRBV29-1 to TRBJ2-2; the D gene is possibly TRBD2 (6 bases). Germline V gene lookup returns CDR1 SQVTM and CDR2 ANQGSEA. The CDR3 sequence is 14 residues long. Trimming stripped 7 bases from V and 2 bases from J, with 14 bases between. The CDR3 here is CSAWDLLNTGELFF. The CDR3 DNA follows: TGCAGCGCTTGGGACTTACTTAACACCGGGGAGCTGTTTTTT.

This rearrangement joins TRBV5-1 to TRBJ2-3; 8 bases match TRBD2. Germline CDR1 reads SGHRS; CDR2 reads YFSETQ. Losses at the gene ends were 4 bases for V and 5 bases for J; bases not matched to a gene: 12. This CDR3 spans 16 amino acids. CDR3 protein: CASSARASGSQDTQYF. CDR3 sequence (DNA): TGCGCCAGCAGCGCCCGGGCTAGCGGGTCTCAAGATACGCAGTATTTT.